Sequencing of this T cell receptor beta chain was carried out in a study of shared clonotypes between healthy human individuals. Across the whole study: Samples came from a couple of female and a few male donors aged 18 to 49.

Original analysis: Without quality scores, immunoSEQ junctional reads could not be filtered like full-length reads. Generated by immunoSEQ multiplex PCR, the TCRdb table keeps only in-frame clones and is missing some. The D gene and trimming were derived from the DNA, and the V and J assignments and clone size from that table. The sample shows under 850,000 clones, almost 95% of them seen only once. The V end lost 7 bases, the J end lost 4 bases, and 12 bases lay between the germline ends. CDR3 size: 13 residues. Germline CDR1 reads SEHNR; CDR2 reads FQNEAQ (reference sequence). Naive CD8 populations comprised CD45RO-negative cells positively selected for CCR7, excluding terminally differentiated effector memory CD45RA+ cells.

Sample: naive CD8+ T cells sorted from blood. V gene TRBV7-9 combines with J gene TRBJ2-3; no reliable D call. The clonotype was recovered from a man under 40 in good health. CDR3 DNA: TGTGCCAGCACCCCAGTTCGTCCAGATACGCAGTATTTT. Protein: CASTPVRPDTQYF.